This T cell receptor beta chain was documented in a study of cytotoxic CD8 clonotypes in ibrutinib-treated CLL. The overall study: Results showed approximately 25 partial and 2 complete responses; following median roughly 68 months, around 15 remained remitted, roughly 12 advanced.

This CDR3 has 14 amino acids. Per the germline V gene, CDR1 is SGHAT and CDR2 is FQDESV (reference sequence). Trimming removed 5 bases from V and 1 base from J, with 6 bases in between. Sequenced by immunoSEQ multiplex PCR; TCRdb stores in-frame clones only, minus some. The profile covers around 160,000 clones, with 81% appearing a single time and about 1.9% taken by the ten largest. Material: PBMCs, obtained after 12 months of ibrutinib treatment. V gene TRBV11-1 combines with J gene TRBJ2-6; D ambiguous. The origin of this receptor is a human donor with chronic lymphocytic leukemia. The CDR3 spells CASSAVSGANVLTF. CDR3 sequence (DNA): TGTGCCAGCAGCGCGGTTTCTGGGGCCAACGTCCTGACTTTC.